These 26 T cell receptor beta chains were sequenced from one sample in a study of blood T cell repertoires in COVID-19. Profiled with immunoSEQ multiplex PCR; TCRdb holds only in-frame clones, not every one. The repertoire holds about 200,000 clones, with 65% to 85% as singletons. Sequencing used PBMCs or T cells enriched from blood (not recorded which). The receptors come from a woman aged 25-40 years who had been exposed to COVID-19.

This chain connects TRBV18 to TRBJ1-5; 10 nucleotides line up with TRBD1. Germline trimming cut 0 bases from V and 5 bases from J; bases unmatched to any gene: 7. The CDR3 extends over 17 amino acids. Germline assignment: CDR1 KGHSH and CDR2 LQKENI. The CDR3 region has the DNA TGTGCCAGCTCACCACCTCGGACAGGGGGGAAGGATCAGCCCCAGCATTTT. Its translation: CASSPPRTGGKDQPQHF.

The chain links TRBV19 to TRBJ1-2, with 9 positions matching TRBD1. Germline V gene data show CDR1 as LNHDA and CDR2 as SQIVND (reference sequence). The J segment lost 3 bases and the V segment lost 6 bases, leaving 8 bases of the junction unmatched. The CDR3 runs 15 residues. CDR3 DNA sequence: TGTGCCAGTAGGGAGGGGACAGGGTATTACTATGGCTACACCTTC. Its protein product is CASREGTGYYYGYTF.

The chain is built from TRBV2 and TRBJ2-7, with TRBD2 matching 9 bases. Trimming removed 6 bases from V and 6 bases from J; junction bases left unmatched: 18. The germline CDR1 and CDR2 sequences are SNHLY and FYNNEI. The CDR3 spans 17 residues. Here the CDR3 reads CASRRALMGLADPEQYF. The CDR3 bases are TGTGCCAGCAGGCGCGCTCTTATGGGACTAGCCGATCCCGAGCAGTACTTC.

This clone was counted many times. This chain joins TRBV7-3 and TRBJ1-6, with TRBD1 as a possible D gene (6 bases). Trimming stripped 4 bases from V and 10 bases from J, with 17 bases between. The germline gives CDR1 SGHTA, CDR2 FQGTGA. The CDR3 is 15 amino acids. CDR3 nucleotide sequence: TGTGCCAGCAGCTACAGCCCAGGGGTAGGGTCACCCCTCCACTTT. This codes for CASSYSPGVGSPLHF.

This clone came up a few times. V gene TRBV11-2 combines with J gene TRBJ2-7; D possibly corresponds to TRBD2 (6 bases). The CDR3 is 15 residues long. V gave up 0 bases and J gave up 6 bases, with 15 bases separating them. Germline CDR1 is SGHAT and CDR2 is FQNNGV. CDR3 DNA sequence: TGTGCCAGCAGCTTAGAGTCAGGAGGGACGCCCGAGCAGTACTTC. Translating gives CASSLESGGTPEQYF.

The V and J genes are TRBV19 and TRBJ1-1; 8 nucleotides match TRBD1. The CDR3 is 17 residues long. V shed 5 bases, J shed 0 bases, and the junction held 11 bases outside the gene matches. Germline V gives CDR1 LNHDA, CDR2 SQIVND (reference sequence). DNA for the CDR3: TGTGCCAGTAGTCCTAGTCCCGGGACAGGCATGAACACTGAAGCTTTCTTT. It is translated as CASSPSPGTGMNTEAFF. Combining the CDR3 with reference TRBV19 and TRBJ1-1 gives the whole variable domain DGGITQSPKYLFRKEGQNVTLSCEQNLNHDAMYWYRQDPGQGLRLIYYSQIVNDFQKGDIAEGYSVSREKKESFPLTVTSAQKNPTAFYLCASSPSPGTGMNTEAFFGQGTRLTVV.

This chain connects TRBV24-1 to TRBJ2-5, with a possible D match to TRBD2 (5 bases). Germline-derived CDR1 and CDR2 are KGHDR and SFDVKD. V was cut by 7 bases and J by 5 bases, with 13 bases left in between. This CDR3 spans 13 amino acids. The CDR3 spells CATRASLGETQYF. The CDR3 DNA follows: TGTGCCACCAGAGCTAGCTTGGGCGAGACCCAGTACTTC.

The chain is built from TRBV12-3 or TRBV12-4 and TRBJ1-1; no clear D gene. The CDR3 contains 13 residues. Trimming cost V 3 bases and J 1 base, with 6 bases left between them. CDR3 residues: CASSLNKNTEAFF. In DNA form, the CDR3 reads TGTGCCAGCAGTTTGAACAAGAACACTGAAGCTTTCTTT.

The CDR3 DNA reads as TGTGCCAGCAGCCAGCAGGCCCCAACTAATGAAAAACTGTTTTTT. It yields the protein CASSQQAPTNEKLFF. The chain couples TRBV7-9 to TRBJ1-4; the D is unclear. The CDR3 is 15 amino acids. Per germline, CDR1 SEHNR and CDR2 FQNEAQ (reference sequence). Trimming removed 5 bases from V and 0 bases from J, with 10 bases in between.

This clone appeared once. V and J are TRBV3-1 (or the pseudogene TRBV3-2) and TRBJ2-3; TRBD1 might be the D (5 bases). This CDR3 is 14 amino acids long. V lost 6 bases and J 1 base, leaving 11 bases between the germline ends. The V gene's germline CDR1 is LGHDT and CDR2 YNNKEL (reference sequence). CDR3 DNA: TGTGCCAGCAGGAATAGGGGTGGCACAGATACGCAGTATTTT. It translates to CASRNRGGTDTQYF.

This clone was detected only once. The CDR3 reads CASSEGQWRGTEAFF. CDR3 nucleotides: TGTGCCAGCAGTGAGGGACAGTGGAGGGGCACTGAAGCTTTCTTT. The chain combines TRBV27 with TRBJ1-1; 7 nucleotides line up with TRBD1. The CDR3 totals 15 residues. Looked up from germline, CDR1 is MNHEY and CDR2 is SMNVEV (reference sequence). Trimming removed 5 bases from V and 4 bases from J; junction bases left unmatched: 10.

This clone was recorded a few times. In DNA, the CDR3 is TGTGCCAGCAGCTTATCCGGGTATTCACCCCTCCACTTT. This translates into CASSLSGYSPLHF. This chain joins TRBV7-6 and TRBJ1-6; no clear D. Trimming took 2 bases from V and 8 from J, leaving 7 bases between them. CDR3 length: 13 amino acids. Germline V gene lookup returns CDR1 SGHVS and CDR2 FNYEAQ.

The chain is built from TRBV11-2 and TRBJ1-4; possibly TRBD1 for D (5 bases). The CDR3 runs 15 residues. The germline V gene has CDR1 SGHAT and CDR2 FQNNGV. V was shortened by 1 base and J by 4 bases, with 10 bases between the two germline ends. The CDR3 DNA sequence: TGTGCCAGCAGCTTAGGAGCCCAGGGTAATGAAAAACTGTTTTTT. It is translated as CASSLGAQGNEKLFF. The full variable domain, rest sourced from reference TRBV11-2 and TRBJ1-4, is EAGVAQSPRYKIIEKRQSVAFWCNPISGHATLYWYQQILGQGPKLLIQFQNNGVVDDSQLPKDRFSAERLKGVDSTLKIQPAKLEDSAVYLCASSLGAQGNEKLFFGSGTQLSVL.

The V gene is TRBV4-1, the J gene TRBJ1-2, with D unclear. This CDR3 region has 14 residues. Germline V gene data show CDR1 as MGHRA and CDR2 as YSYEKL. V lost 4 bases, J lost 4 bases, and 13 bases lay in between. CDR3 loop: CASSPNEGSYGYTF. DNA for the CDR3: TGCGCCAGCAGCCCTAACGAGGGTAGCTATGGCTACACCTTC.

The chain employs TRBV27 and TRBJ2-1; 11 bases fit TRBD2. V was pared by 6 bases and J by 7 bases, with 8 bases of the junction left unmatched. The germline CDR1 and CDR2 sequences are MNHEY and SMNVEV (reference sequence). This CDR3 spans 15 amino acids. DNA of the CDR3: TGTGCCAGCAGAGTCTTAGCGGGGGGGCGAAATGAGCAGTTCTTC. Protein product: CASRVLAGGRNEQFF.

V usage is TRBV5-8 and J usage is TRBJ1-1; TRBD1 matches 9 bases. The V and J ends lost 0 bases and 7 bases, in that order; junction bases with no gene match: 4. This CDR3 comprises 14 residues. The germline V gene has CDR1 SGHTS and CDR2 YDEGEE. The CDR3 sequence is CASSLDRGRGEAFF. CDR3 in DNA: TGTGCCAGCAGCTTGGACAGGGGGCGCGGTGAAGCTTTCTTT.

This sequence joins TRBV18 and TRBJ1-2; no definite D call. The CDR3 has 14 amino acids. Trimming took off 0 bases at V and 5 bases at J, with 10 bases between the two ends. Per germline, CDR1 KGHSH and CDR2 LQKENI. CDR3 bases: TGTGCCAGCTCACCACCGGAGAACATATATGGCTACACCTTC. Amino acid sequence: CASSPPENIYGYTF.

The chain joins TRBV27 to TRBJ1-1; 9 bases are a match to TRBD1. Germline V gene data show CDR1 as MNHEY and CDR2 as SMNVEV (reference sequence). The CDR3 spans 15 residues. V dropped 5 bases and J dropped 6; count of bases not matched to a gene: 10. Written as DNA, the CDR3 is TGTGCCAGCAGTCCAGACAGGGGGAGTTTCTCTGAAGCTTTCTTT. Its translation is CASSPDRGSFSEAFF.

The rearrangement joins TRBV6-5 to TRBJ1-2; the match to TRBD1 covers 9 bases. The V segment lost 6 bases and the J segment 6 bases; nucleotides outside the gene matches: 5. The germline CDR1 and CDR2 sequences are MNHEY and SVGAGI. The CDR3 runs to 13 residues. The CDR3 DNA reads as TGTGCCAGCAGCCTCACAGGGGGCAATGGCTACACCTTC. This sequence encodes CASSLTGGNGYTF.

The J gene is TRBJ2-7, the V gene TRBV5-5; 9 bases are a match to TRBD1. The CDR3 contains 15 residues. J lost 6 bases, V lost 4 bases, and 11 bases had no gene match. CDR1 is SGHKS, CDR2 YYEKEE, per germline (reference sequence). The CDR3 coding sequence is TGTGCCAGCAGCACATCCGGGACAGGGTTTCTCGAGCAGTACTTC. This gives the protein CASSTSGTGFLEQYF.

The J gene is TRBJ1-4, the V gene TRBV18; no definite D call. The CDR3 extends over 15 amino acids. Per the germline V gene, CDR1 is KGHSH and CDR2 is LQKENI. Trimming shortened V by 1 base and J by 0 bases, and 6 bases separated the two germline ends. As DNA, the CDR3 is TGTGCCAGCTCACCACGAACTGCAACTAATGAAAAACTGTTTTTT. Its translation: CASSPRTATNEKLFF.

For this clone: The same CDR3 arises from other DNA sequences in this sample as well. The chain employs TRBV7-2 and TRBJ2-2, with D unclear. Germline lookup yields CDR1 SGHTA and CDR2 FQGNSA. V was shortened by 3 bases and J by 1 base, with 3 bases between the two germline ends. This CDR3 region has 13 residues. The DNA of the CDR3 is TGTGCCAGCAGCTTTCGGAACACCGGGGAGCTGTTTTTT. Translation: CASSFRNTGELFF.

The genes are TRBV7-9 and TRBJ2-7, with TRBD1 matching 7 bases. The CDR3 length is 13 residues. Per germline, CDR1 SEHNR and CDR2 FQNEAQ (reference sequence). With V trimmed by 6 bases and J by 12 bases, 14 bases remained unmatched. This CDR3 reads CASSPETGSQWYF. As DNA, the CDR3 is TGTGCCAGCAGTCCTGAGACAGGGAGTCAGTGGTACTTC.

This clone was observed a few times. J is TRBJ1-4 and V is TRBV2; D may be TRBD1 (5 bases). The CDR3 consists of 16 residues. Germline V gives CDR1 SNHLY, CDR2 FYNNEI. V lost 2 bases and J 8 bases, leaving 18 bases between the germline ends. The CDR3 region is CASSESGREVPEKLFF. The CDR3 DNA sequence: TGTGCCAGCAGTGAAAGCGGCAGGGAGGTTCCGGAAAAACTGTTTTTT.

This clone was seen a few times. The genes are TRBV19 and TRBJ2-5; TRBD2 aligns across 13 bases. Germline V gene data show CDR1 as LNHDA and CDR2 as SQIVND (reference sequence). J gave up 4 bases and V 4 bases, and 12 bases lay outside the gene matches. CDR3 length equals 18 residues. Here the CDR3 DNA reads TGTGCCAGTAGTAACAGGACTAGCGGGGGATGGGGGAGAGAGACCCAGTACTTC. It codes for CASSNRTSGGWGRETQYF.

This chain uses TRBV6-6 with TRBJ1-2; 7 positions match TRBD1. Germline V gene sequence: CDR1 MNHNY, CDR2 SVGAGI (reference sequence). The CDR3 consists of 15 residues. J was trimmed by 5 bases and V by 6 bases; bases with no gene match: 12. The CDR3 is CASSQTDRVVYGYTF. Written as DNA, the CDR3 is TGTGCCAGCAGCCAAACCGACAGGGTAGTATATGGCTACACCTTC.